This T cell receptor beta chain was captured by sequencing in a study of control samples from healthy donors and cancer patients. Between the trimmed V and J ends, which lost 1 base and 8 bases, there was a span of 20 bases. CDR3 length equals 15 residues. CDR1 GTSNPN and CDR2 SVGIG come from the germline V gene (reference sequence). The repertoire was sequenced with immunoSEQ multiplex PCR; TCRdb's copy has only in-frame clones and lacks some. The sample holds approximately 190,000 clones, about 90% seen once. Notes on this clone: Different DNA sequences within this sample yield the same CDR3.

The sequence derives from a man aged 30 to 39 in good health. J is TRBJ1-2 and V is TRBV30, with D perhaps TRBD1 (5 bases). The material sequenced was blood. In DNA, the CDR3 is TGTGCCTGGAGTGAAGAGGGACGGGAAGCTTTCGGCTACACCTTC. Encoded protein: CAWSEEGREAFGYTF.